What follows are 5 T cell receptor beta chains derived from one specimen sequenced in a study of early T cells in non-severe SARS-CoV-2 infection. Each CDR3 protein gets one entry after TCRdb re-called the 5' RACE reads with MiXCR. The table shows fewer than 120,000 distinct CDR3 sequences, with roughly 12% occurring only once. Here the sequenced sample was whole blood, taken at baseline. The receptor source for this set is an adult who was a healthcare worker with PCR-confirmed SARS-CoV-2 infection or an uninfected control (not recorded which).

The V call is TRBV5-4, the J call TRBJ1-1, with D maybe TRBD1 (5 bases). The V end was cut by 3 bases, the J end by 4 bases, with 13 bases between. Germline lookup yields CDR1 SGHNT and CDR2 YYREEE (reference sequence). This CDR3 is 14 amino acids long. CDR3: CASSSGTMITEAFF. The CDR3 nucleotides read TGTGCCAGCAGCTCCGGGACGATGATCACTGAAGCTTTCTTT. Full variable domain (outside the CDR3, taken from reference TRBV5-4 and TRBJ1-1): ETGVTQSPTHLIKTRGQQVTLRCSSQSGHNTVSWYQQALGQGPQFIFQYYREEENGRGNFPPRFSGLQFPNYSSELNVNALELDDSALYLCASSSGTMITEAFFGQGTRLTVV.

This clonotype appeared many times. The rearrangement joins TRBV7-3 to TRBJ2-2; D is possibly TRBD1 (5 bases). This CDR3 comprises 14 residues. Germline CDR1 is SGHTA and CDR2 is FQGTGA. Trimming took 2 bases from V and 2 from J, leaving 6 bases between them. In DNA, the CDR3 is TGTGCCAGCAGCTTAGACAGTAACACCGGGGAGCTGTTTTTT. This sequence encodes CASSLDSNTGELFF.

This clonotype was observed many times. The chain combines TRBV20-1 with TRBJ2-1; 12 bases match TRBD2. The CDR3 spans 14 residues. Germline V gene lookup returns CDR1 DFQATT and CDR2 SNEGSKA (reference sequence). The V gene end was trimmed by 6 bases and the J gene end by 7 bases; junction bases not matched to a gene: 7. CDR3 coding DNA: TGCAGTGCCAACGGACTAGCGGGACTTAATGAGCAGTTCTTC. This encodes CSANGLAGLNEQFF.

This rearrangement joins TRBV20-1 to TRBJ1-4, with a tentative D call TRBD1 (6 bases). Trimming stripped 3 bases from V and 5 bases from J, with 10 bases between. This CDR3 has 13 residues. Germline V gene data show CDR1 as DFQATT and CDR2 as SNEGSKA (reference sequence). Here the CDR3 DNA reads TGCAGTGCTAGCGACAGGAAGAATGAAAAACTGTTTTTT. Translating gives CSASDRKNEKLFF.

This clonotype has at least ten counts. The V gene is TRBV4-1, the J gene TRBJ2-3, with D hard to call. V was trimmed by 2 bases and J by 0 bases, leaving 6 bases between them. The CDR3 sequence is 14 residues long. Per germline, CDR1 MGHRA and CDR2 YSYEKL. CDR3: CASSQQTSTDTQYF. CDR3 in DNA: TGCGCCAGCAGCCAACAAACTAGCACAGATACGCAGTATTTT.